What follows are 9 T cell receptor beta chains derived from one specimen sequenced in a study of T-cell reconstitution after alpha-beta-depleted transplantation in children. This sample's TCRbeta library carried unique molecular identifier barcodes. Via MiXCR, TCRdb re-called the PCR reads, giving one row per CDR3 protein. The data show 500,000 to 750,000 distinct CDR3 sequences, approximately 13% seen once. The sequencing used PBMCs, mostly from graft donor cells, collected 360 days after TCRalphabeta/CD19-depleted stem cell transplant. The receptors were gathered from a male patient younger than 18 who had a stem cell transplant for acute myeloid leukemia, so the T cells may come from the graft donor.

This chain joins TRBV6-5 and TRBJ1-6; possibly TRBD1 for D (5 bases). There are 16 residues in the CDR3. Germline loops: CDR1 MNHEY, CDR2 SVGAGI. V was pared by 0 bases and J by 8 bases, with 14 bases between. The CDR3 reads CASSYSIGRGDSPLHF. The CDR3 coding sequence is TGTGCCAGCAGTTACTCGATCGGGCGAGGGGATTCACCCCTCCACTTT.

The chain carries TRBV12-3 or TRBV12-4 and TRBJ2-7; 11 positions match TRBD2. V was pared by 7 bases and J by 9 bases, with 14 bases of the junction left unmatched. This CDR3 is 15 amino acids long. In nucleotides, the CDR3 is TGTGCCAGCACCCCCACGGGACTAGCGGCCTCAGGGCAGTACTTC. Its translation: CASTPTGLAASGQYF.

This clonotype came up many times. V and J are TRBV28 and TRBJ1-2; D might be TRBD1 (5 bases). V dropped 6 bases and J dropped 5 bases, with 16 bases sitting between them. This CDR3 has 14 amino acids. Germline V gene data show CDR1 as MDHEN and CDR2 as SYDVKM. Here the CDR3 DNA reads TGTGCCAGCAGGGGGACCGGCGAAGTTTATGGCTACACCTTC. It codes for CASRGTGEVYGYTF.

This clonotype has only a few counts. V usage is TRBV5-6 and J usage is TRBJ2-3, with 8 nucleotides matching TRBD1. This CDR3 comprises 16 residues. V shed 0 bases, J shed 2 bases, and the junction held 5 bases outside the gene matches. CDR1 and CDR2 (germline): SGHDT, YYEEEE. CDR3 residues: CASSLGTRGPTDTQYF. The CDR3 DNA reads as TGTGCCAGCAGCTTGGGGACCAGGGGGCCCACAGATACGCAGTATTTT. Filled out from reference TRBV5-6 and TRBJ2-3, the complete variable domain reads DAGVTQSPTHLIKTRGQQVTLRCSPKSGHDTVSWYQQALGQGPQFIFQYYEEEERQRGNFPDRFSGHQFPNYSSELNVNALLLGDSALYLCASSLGTRGPTDTQYFGPGTRLTVL.

The chain carries TRBV20-1 and TRBJ2-1, with D maybe TRBD1 (5 bases). The CDR3 length is 18 residues. Germline V gene lookup returns CDR1 DFQATT and CDR2 SNEGSKA (reference sequence). The V and J ends lost 1 base and 2 bases respectively, with 21 bases between them. This CDR3 is CSARVSRGRFPTYNEQFF. The CDR3 DNA is TGCAGTGCTAGAGTATCAAGGGGAAGGTTCCCCACCTACAATGAGCAGTTCTTC.

This clonotype occurred a few times. The V call is TRBV18, the J call TRBJ2-3, with 8 nucleotides matching TRBD2. CDR1 is KGHSH and CDR2 is LQKENI in the germline V gene. CDR3 length equals 17 residues. The ends lost 3 bases at V and 2 bases at J; junction bases unmatched: 10. The CDR3 DNA sequence: TGTGCCAGCTCACCGAGCACTAGCGGAGCTTACACAGATACGCAGTATTTT. Its translation is CASSPSTSGAYTDTQYF.

A few counts support this clonotype. The chain has TRBV6-6 and TRBJ2-7; D not certain. The CDR3 spans 13 residues. Per the germline V gene, CDR1 is MNHNY and CDR2 is SVGAGI (reference sequence). The V end was cut by 5 bases, the J end by 6 bases, with 14 bases between. CDR3 region: CASSGPLPGEQYF. For the CDR3, the DNA is TGTGCCAGCAGTGGACCACTACCTGGCGAGCAGTACTTC.

This clonotype was seen many times. The V call is TRBV19, the J call TRBJ2-1, with D perhaps matching TRBD1 (6 bases). From germline, CDR1 is LNHDA and CDR2 SQIVND (reference sequence). This CDR3 comprises 14 residues. Trimming took off 5 bases at V and 8 bases at J, with 16 bases between the two ends. The CDR3 DNA sequence: TGTGCCAGTAGTGCCACCCTAGGGGGTTATGAGCAGTTCTTC. As protein: CASSATLGGYEQFF.

This sequence joins TRBV7-2 and TRBJ2-3; 7 positions match TRBD2. CDR1 and CDR2 from the germline V gene are SGHTA and FQGNSA. After removal of 4 bases from V and 3 bases from J, the junction contained 7 bases not matched to a gene. The CDR3 contains 15 residues. The CDR3 region has the DNA TGTGCCAGCAGCTCCACCGGGACTAAGACAGATACGCAGTATTTT. It codes for CASSSTGTKTDTQYF.